This T cell receptor beta chain was recovered during a study of T-cell memory formation after mild COVID-19 (dated by TCRdb to 2020 to 2023). The study in broad terms: Most TCR sequence clusters were specific to one of the two donors. Longitudinal TCRalpha and TCRbeta repertoire sequencing tracked T-cell clones expanding and contracting after mild COVID-19 in two donors. The cohort comprised two young, previously healthy adult volunteers, one female and one male.

CDR1 and CDR2 are drawn from the germline V gene: KGHDR, SFDVKD. Trimming costs V 7 bases and J 6 bases, and their ends lie 9 bases apart. Reading from cysteine to phenylalanine, the CDR3 counts 12 amino acids. Of all the DNA, just the CDR3 is kept, 36 bases in frame from base 1. This clonotype has a count of ten or more. Which antigen it targets is not known. No base quality values were provided; no much bigger clone lies one nucleotide off. Ficoll-Paque density gradient centrifugation was the method used to isolate PBMCs. The data were produced on an Illumina NovaSeq 6000. TCRalpha and TCRbeta cDNA libraries were built by 5'RACE with constant-segment primers, adding sample barcodes and unique molecular identifiers. RNA was extracted from every sample with Trizol reagent. The libraries were amplified in two PCR steps, and the second step added a second sample barcode and Illumina TruSeq adapters. The libraries were sequenced on an Illumina NovaSeq using 2 x 150 bp paired-end reads. The source study handled its data this way. With migec v1.2.7, reads were demultiplexed and then collapsed into UMI-guided consensus sequences. Using mixcr v2.1.11, the UMI consensuses were aligned to TRA and TRB V and J templates and assembled into clonotypes. Clonotypes were classified as expanded or contracted when called significant by both edgeR and NoisET, with noise models trained on biological replicates. For edgeR calls, a false discovery rate-adjusted p below 0.01 and a log2 fold-change threshold of 1 were applied. PCA with hierarchical clustering of max-normalized trajectories of the 1000 most abundant clonotypes was used as exploratory dynamics analysis. Each responding clone was given a CD4 or CD8 phenotype based on the CD4+ and CD8+ repertoires, which had been sequenced separately. TCRdb applied fastp at Q25 and MiXCR to the public reads, then kept only in-frame beta chains. Entries that share a CDR3 protein sequence are merged under the most common genes and DNA. The V and J calls, along with clone size, are taken from TCRdb and not from the paper's own processing. This sample gives 400,000 or so distinct CDR3 sequences in total; under 25% of them show up just once. Of the sample, approximately 12% falls within the top ten clones.

The paper as a whole reports these results and caveats: The study covered only a couple of mild cases, and larger cohorts including severe cases with pre-infection samples were considered necessary. The second-wave clones that peaked on day 37 were not confirmed to be SARS-CoV-2 specific. Contracting CD4+ clones appeared mostly in the CM and EM memory subsets, whereas CD8+ clones were enriched in EMRA. From day 15 to 85, contracting clones showed balanced CD4/CD8 phenotypes, whereas a second wave of clones that expanded from day 15 to 37 leaned towards CD4+. Some responding clones were detected in pre-infection memory, suggesting pre-existing cross-reactive memory T cells joined the SARS-CoV-2 response.

This sequence uses TRBV24-1 and TRBJ1-5; no D gene is confidently identified. This TCR was sampled from an adult woman who had mild COVID-19 (a few samples of this study predate the infection). The sample titles of this study are shuffled in the database, so cell type and time point are left out; the donor was told from shared clones. Sequenced sample: PBMCs or a T cell subset sorted from them (not recorded which). Here is the DNA: TGTGCCACCAGCAAGGCGGGTCAGCCCCAGCATTTT. It translates as CATSKAGQPQHF.